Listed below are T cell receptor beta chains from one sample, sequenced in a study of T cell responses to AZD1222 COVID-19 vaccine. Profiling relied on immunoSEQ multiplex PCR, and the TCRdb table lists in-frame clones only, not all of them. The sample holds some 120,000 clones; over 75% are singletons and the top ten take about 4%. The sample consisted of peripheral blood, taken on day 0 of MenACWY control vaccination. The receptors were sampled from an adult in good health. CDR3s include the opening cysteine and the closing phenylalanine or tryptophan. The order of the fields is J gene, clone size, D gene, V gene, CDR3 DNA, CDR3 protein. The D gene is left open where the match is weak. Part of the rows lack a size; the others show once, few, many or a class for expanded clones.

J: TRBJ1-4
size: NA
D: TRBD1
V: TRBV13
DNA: TGTGCCAGCAGCTCGCTCAGGGGGGACGGGGAAAAACTGTTTTTT
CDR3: CASSSLRGDGEKLFF

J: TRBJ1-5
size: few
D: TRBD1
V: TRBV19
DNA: TGTGCCAGTAGGATTGGACAGGCCAAGGATAGCAATCAGCCCCAGCATTTT
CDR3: CASRIGQAKDSNQPQHF

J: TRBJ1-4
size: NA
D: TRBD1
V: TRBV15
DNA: TGTGCCACCAGCAGCCGGGACAGGGGGTTTCGTGGTGAAAAACTGTTTTTT
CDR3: CATSSRDRGFRGEKLFF

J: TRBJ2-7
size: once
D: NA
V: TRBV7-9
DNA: TGTGCCAGCAGCTTAGACGGGCCCCGCAAGGGGGAGCAGTACTTC
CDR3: CASSLDGPRKGEQYF

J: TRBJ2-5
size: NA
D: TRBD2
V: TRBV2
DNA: TGTGCCAGCAGGGAACAAGCGGGGGGGCCCGGGGAGACCCAGTACTTC
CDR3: CASREQAGGPGETQYF

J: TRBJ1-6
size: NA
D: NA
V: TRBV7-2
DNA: TGTGCCAGCAGCTTAGAGGGTCTGGACCGCAGTTATTCACCCCTCCACTTT
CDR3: CASSLEGLDRSYSPLHF

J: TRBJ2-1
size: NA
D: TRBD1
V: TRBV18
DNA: TGTGCCAGCTCACCAAGGCAGGGGGCGGGCTACAATGAGCAGTTCTTC
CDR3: CASSPRQGAGYNEQFF

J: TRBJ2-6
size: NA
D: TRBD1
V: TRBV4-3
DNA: TGCGCCAGCAGCCCCGGACAGGGTTTTGGCTCTGGGGCCAACGTCCTGACTTTC
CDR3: CASSPGQGFGSGANVLTF

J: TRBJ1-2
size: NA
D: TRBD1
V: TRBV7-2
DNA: TGTGCCAGCAGCTTAGAGGCAGGGGGCGGGGTCTATGGCTACACCTTC
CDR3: CASSLEAGGGVYGYTF

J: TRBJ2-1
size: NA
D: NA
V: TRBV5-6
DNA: TGTGCCAGCAGCTTCTTCAGTTGGGTGCGGACACAACACAATGAGCAGTTCTTC
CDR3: CASSFFSWVRTQHNEQFF

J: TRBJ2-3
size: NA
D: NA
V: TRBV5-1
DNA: TGCGCCAGCAGCTCCGGTGGTCATAGCACAGATACGCAGTATTTT
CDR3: CASSSGGHSTDTQYF

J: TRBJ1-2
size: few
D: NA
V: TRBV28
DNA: TGTGCCAGCAGTTTCCCGACAGCGAATAACTATGGCTACACCTTC
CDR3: CASSFPTANNYGYTF

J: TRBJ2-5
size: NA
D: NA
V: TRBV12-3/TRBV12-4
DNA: TGTGCCAGCAACAGCCGAGGACAAGAGACCCAGTACTTC
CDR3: CASNSRGQETQYF

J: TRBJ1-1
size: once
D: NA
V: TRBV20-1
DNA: TGCAGTGATAGTAATAGGGTAAGGGCCACTGAAGCTTTCTTT
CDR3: CSDSNRVRATEAFF

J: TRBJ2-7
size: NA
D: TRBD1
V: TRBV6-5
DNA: TGTGCCAGCAGTTCTACCGGGACAGGGGTCTACGAGCAGTACTTC
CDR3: CASSSTGTGVYEQYF

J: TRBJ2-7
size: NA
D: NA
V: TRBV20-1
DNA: TGCAGTGCCATCACACGCTACGAGCAGTACTTC
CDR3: CSAITRYEQYF

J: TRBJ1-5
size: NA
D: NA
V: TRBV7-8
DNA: TGTGCCAGCAGTACATATAGCAATCAGCCCCAGCATTTT
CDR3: CASSTYSNQPQHF

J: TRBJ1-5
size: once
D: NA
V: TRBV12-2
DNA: TGTGCAAGTCGCTTAGAGCCAGGGGGCGGGCAGCCCCAGCATTTT
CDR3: CASRLEPGGGQPQHF

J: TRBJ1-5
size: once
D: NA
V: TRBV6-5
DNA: TGTGCCAGCAGTTACGGCAGGGGAGATCAGCCCCAGCATTTT
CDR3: CASSYGRGDQPQHF

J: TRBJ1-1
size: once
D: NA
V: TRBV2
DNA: TGTGCCAGCAGTGATGGGGGCCTGGCTGAAGCTTTCTTT
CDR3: CASSDGGLAEAFF

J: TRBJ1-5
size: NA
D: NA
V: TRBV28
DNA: TGTGCCAGCAGTTTACGACAGGTCTGGCAGCCCCAGCATTTT
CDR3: CASSLRQVWQPQHF

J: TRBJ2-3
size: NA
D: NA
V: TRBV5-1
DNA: TGCGCCAGCAGCTCCCAGGGGCGGGATACGCAGTATTTT
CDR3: CASSSQGRDTQYF

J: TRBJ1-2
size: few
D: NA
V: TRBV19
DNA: TGTGCCAGTAAGGGACCCGCCAACTATGGCTACACCTTC
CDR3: CASKGPANYGYTF

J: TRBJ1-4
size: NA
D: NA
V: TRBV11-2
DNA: TGTGCCAGCAGCTTAGGGACGGGAAATGAAAAACTGTTTTTT
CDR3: CASSLGTGNEKLFF

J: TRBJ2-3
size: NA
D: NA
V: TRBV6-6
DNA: TGTGCCAACAGCGGAGGGGGAGATACGCAGTATTTT
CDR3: CANSGGGDTQYF

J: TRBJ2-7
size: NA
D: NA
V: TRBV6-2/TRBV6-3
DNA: TGTGCCAGCAGTGCCGGGGCCTTATACGAGCAGTACTTC
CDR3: CASSAGALYEQYF

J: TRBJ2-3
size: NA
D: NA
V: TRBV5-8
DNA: TGTGCCAGCAGCCAAGGGGGGTGGGCAGATACGCAGTATTTT
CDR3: CASSQGGWADTQYF

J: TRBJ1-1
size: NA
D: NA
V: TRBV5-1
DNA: TGCGCCAGCAGCTTGCTCTTCGCAGAGAACACTGAAGCTTTCTTT
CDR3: CASSLLFAENTEAFF

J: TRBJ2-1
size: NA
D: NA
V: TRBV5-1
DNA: TGCGCCAGCAGCGGTTCCGCTGGGTTGAATGAGCAGTTCTTC
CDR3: CASSGSAGLNEQFF

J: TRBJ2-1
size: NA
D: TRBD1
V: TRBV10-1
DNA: TGCGCCAGCAGTAAACTCGGGACAGGGCCCAATGAGCAGTTCTTC
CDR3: CASSKLGTGPNEQFF

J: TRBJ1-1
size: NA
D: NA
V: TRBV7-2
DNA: TGTGCCAGCAGCTTCTACAGCATGAACACTGAAGCTTTCTTT
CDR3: CASSFYSMNTEAFF

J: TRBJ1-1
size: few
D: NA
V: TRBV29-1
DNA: TGCAGCGTTACAGGTGGGCGTAGCACTGAAGCTTTCTTT
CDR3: CSVTGGRSTEAFF

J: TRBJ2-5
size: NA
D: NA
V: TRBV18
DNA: TGTGCCAGCTCACCGAAGACCCTCCCGGCCGAGACCCAGTACTTC
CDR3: CASSPKTLPAETQYF

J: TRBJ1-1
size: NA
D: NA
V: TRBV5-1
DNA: TGCGCCAGCAGTTTCACGGCGGGCAACACTGAAGCTTTCTTT
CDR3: CASSFTAGNTEAFF

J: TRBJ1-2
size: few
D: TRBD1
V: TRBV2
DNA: TGTGCCAGCAGTGAAGCTTTCCGGGACAGTGGCTACACCTTC
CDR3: CASSEAFRDSGYTF

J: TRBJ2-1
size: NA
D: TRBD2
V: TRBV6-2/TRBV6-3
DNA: TGTGCCAGCAGTTACTCCACTAGCGGGGTGGACAATGAGCAGTTCTTC
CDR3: CASSYSTSGVDNEQFF

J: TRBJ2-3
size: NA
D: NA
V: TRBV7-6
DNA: TGTGCCAGCAGCTTATCCAGGGGAGGGGCAGATACGCAGTATTTT
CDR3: CASSLSRGGADTQYF

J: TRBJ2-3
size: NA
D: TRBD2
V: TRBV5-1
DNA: TGCGCCAGCAGCTTCTTAACTAGCGATTGGGGGACAGATACGCAGTATTTT
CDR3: CASSFLTSDWGTDTQYF

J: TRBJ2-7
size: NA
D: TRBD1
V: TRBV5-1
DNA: TGCGCCAGCAGCCCGTCTAATGACAGGGGTGGCGAGCAGTACTTC
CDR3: CASSPSNDRGGEQYF

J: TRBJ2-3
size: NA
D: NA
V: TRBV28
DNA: TGTGCCAGCAGTTCCCCCCGGGACCCACGCACAGATACGCAGTATTTT
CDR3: CASSSPRDPRTDTQYF

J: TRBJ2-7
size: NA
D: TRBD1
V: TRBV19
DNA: TGTGCCAGTAGTACAAACAGGGGGAACTACGAGCAGTACTTC
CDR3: CASSTNRGNYEQYF

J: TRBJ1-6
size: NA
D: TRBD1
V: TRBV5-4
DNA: TGTGCCAGCAGCTCAGGGACAGACCTCTCCTATAATTCACCCCTCCACTTT
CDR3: CASSSGTDLSYNSPLHF

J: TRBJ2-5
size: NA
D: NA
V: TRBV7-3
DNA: TGTGCCAGCAGCCTCGTTGGAGGGTTTTCGGGGGAGACCCAGTACTTC
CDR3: CASSLVGGFSGETQYF

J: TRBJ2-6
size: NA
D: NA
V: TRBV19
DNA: TGTGCCAGTAGTACTCAGCCCGGGACAACGAGCTCTGGGGCCAACGTCCTGACTTTC
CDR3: CASSTQPGTTSSGANVLTF

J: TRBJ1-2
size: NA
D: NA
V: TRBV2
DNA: TGTGCCAGCAGTGAAGGTGGGGTAACTAACTATGGCTACACCTTC
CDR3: CASSEGGVTNYGYTF

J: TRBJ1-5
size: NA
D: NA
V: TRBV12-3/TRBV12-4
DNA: TGTGCCAGCAGTTTTTATGGGGTCCAGCATTTT
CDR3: CASSFYGVQHF

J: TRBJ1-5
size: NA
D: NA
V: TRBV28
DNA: TGTGCCAGCAGTGGGGACTATAGCAATCAGCCCCAGCATTTT
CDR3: CASSGDYSNQPQHF

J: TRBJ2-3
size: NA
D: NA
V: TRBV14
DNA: TGTGCCAGCAGCCAAGTCCTAGTCACAGATACGCAGTATTTT
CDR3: CASSQVLVTDTQYF

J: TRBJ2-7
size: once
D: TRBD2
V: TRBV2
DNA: TGTGCCACCCGTCCCGGACTAGCAGGCTACGAGCAGTACTTC
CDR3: CATRPGLAGYEQYF

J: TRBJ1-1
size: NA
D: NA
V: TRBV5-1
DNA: TGCGCCAGCAGCTTGGACACCGGGACAAAGAACACTGAAGCTTTCTTT
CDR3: CASSLDTGTKNTEAFF

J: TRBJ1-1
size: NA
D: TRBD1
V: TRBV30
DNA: TGTGCCTGGAGTATAAGGGGGCACGGCACTGAAGCTTTCTTT
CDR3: CAWSIRGHGTEAFF